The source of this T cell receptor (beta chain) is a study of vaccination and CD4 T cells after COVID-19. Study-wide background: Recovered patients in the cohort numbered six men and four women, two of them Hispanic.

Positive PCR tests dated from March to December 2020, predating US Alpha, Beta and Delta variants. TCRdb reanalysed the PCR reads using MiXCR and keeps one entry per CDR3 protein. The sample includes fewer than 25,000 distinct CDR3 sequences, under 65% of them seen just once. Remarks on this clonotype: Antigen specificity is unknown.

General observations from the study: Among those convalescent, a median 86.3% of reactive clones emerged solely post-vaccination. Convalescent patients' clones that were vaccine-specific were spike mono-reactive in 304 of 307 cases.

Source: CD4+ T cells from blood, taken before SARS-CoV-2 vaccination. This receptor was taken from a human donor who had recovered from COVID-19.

In DNA form, the CDR3 reads TGTGCCATCAGTGAGTCGCAGCGGGGCACAGATACGCAGTATTTT. Amino acid sequence: CAISESQRGTDTQYF. The chain is built from TRBV10-3 and TRBJ2-3; D perhaps matches TRBD2 (6 bases). The V end lost 0 bases, the J end lost 1 base, and 8 bases lay between the germline ends. The CDR3 contains 15 residues. Germline lookup yields CDR1 ENHRY and CDR2 SYGVKD.